This T cell receptor beta chain stems from a study of blood T cell repertoires in COVID-19. Study-level information: Acute and convalescent COVID-19 samples came from the United States, Italy and Spain. Nucleic acid was either cDNA or gDNA, and it came from T cells, B-cell-depleted T cells, or PBMCs.

Germline values: CDR1 KGHSH, CDR2 LQKENI. The V gene end was trimmed by 6 bases and the J gene end by 0 bases; junction bases not matched to a gene: 11. This CDR3 comprises 19 residues. This clone was seen many times. TCRdb's copy holds only in-frame clones and misses some; the assay was immunoSEQ multiplex PCR. The sample shows roughly 400,000 clones, approximately 91% of them seen only once. Ages ranged from 18 to 89 years, with residence in around 24 US areas. This sequence was found in a young woman who had been exposed to COVID-19. Source material: PBMCs or T cells enriched from blood (not recorded which). The chain uses TRBV18 and TRBJ2-5; 15 nucleotides line up with TRBD2. CDR3 region: CASSHGLAGGPRYQETQYF. The CDR3 bases are TGTGCCAGCTCCCATGGACTAGCGGGAGGGCCGCGGTACCAAGAGACCCAGTACTTC.